This T cell receptor beta chain was sequenced in a study of T cell changes during pregnancy in multiple sclerosis. Libraries were prepared by immunoSEQ multiplex PCR; TCRdb keeps only in-frame clonotypes and omits some of them. The table shows some 110,000 clones, with around 93% occurring only once. V lost 6 bases and J lost 7, with 19 bases in between. The CDR3 runs to 16 residues. CDR1 is SGHDN, CDR2 FVKESK, per germline. The TCR sequence derives from a female donor with multiple sclerosis, enrolled in a pregnancy study. The source material was peripheral blood, sampled after pregnancy. V gene TRBV14 combines with J gene TRBJ1-6, with D maybe TRBD1 (6 bases). The CDR3 loop is CASRPTGSPGNSPLHF. As DNA, the CDR3 is TGTGCCAGCAGACCCACAGGGAGCCCAGGGAATTCACCCCTCCACTTT.